This passage covers 18 T cell receptor beta chains from one sample sequenced in a study of Graves' ophthalmopathy and Graves' hyperthyroidism. From RNA, the CDR3 regions of TCR beta chains were amplified and sequenced. The first-round RT-PCR employed HTBI primers together with the Qiagen OneStep RT-PCR kit. A multiplex PCR was then performed as the second round. TCRdb re-called the multiplex PCR reads through MiXCR, storing one row per CDR3 protein. The table lists roughly 500,000 distinct CDR3 sequences, around an eighth of them singletons. The material sequenced was blood. These receptors were taken from a woman aged 25 to 45 with Graves' ophthalmopathy.

This clonotype has at least ten counts. The chain links TRBV6-9 to TRBJ2-7, with a weak D call TRBD2 (6 bases). Germline V CDR1 and CDR2: MNHGY, SVAAGI. The CDR3 consists of 13 residues. Trimming pared 2 bases from V and 3 bases from J, leaving 8 bases between. The CDR3 DNA reads as TGTGCCAGCAGTTATATTAGCGGCTACGAGCAGTACTTC. Translated, it gives CASSYISGYEQYF.

This clonotype was seen at least ten times. The CDR3 DNA reads as TGTGCCACCAGCTCGGCAGAGAACACTGAAGCTTTCTTT. This codes for CATSSAENTEAFF. This rearrangement joins TRBV15 to TRBJ1-1; D is unclear. Trimming removed 5 bases from V and 1 base from J, with 8 bases in between. The CDR3 loop spans 13 amino acids. From germline, CDR1 is LNHNV and CDR2 YYDKDF (reference sequence). The full variable domain, completed using reference TRBV15 and TRBJ1-1, is DAMVIQNPRYQVTQFGKPVTLSCSQTLNHNVMYWYQQKSSQAPKLLFHYYDKDFNNEADTPDNFQSRRPNTSFCFLDIRSPGLGDTAMYLCATSSAENTEAFFGQGTRLTVV.

This clonotype occurred many times. This rearrangement joins TRBV28 to TRBJ1-1; the match to TRBD1 covers 7 bases. This CDR3 comprises 11 residues. V lost 5 bases to trimming and J lost 10 bases; unmatched junction nucleotides: 4. Germline CDR1 reads MDHEN; CDR2 reads SYDVKM. CDR3 sequence (DNA): TGTGCCAGCAGTGCAGGGGGACGAGCTTTCTTT. Translation gives CASSAGGRAFF.

This clonotype was observed many times. The V gene is TRBV19, the J gene TRBJ1-2; no clear D gene. CDR1 LNHDA and CDR2 SQIVND come from the germline V gene (reference sequence). This CDR3 has 14 residues. V was pared by 4 bases and J by 5 bases, with 14 bases between. This chain's CDR3 is CASSTQEGWYGYTF. The CDR3 DNA reads as TGTGCCAGTAGTACCCAGGAGGGTTGGTATGGCTACACCTTC.

This clonotype was picked up many times. The chain employs TRBV13 and TRBJ1-1; tentative D call: TRBD1 (6 bases). In germline, CDR1 is PRHDT, CDR2 FYEKMQ (reference sequence). The CDR3 is 14 amino acids. V was shortened by 3 bases and J by 8 bases, with 16 bases between the two germline ends. CDR3 amino acids: CASSLAGMGAEAFF. CDR3 coding DNA: TGTGCCAGCAGCTTGGCCGGAATGGGGGCAGAAGCTTTCTTT.

This clonotype was detected many times. This chain links TRBV18 with TRBJ2-4; 7 bases are shared with TRBD2. The germline V gene has CDR1 KGHSH and CDR2 LQKENI. V shed 3 bases and J 4 bases; nucleotides not matched to a gene: 6. The CDR3 spans 15 residues. CDR3 bases: TGTGCCAGCTCACCCACGGGGGGAGATAAAAACATTCAGTACTTC. It specifies CASSPTGGDKNIQYF.

The table lists this clonotype with a few counts. The chain is built from TRBV9 and TRBJ1-6; D is undetermined. V shed 3 bases and J shed 0 bases, with 13 bases lying between them. The CDR3 contains 17 residues. Germline loops: CDR1 SGDLS, CDR2 YYNGEE. The CDR3 protein is CASSANSINSYNSPLHF. Here the CDR3 DNA reads TGTGCCAGCAGCGCCAACTCCATCAACTCCTATAATTCACCCCTCCACTTT.

In this sample, this clonotype turned up many times. The chain combines TRBV20-1 with TRBJ2-7; TRBD1 might be the D (6 bases). CDR1 is DFQATT and CDR2 is SNEGSKA in the germline V gene (reference sequence). The CDR3 spans 13 residues. The ends were cut back, 2 bases at V and 5 bases at J, with 13 bases in the middle. The CDR3 loop reads CSARKQGPHEQYF. Here the CDR3 DNA reads TGCAGTGCTAGAAAACAGGGCCCCCACGAGCAGTACTTC.

This clonotype was seen ten or more times. The CDR3 DNA reads TGTGCCAGCAGTTACTCGATAGGTATAGTATCAGCCGGGACAGGTACCTACGAGCAGTACTTC. Translated, it gives CASSYSIGIVSAGTGTYEQYF. The chain couples TRBV6-2 or TRBV6-3 to TRBJ2-7; 8 nucleotides align to TRBD1. Germline trimming cut 0 bases from V and 2 bases from J; bases unmatched to any gene: 21. This CDR3 has 21 amino acids. Germline values: CDR1 MNHEY, CDR2 SVGEGT.

This clonotype was counted many times. The chain has TRBV20-1 and TRBJ2-2, with 9 positions matching TRBD2. The CDR3 loop spans 17 amino acids. The V gene's germline CDR1 is DFQATT and CDR2 SNEGSKA (reference sequence). V lost 1 base, J lost 0 bases, and 6 bases stayed unmatched. CDR3 in amino acids: CSARGGAGGSNTGELFF. The CDR3 DNA sequence: TGCAGTGCTAGAGGCGGAGCGGGGGGCTCGAACACCGGGGAGCTGTTTTTT.

This clonotype was seen many times. This chain links TRBV12-3 or TRBV12-4 with TRBJ1-1, with 9 nucleotides matching TRBD1. The CDR3 totals 13 residues. V shed 6 bases and J 7 bases; nucleotides not matched to a gene: 6. CDR3 residues: CASSQGQGVEAFF. CDR3 coding DNA: TGTGCCAGCAGCCAGGGACAGGGTGTTGAAGCTTTCTTT.

This clonotype was seen at least ten times. The V call is TRBV7-8, the J call TRBJ2-2; 9 bases are shared with TRBD2. Germline CDR1 is SGHVS and CDR2 is FQNEAQ. This CDR3 is built from 17 residues. Trimming cost V 3 bases and J 2 bases; bases outside gene matches: 7. The CDR3 loop is CASSFRREGYNTGELFF. The DNA of the CDR3 is TGTGCCAGCAGCTTTAGGCGGGAGGGATATAACACCGGGGAGCTGTTTTTT.

This clonotype was seen repeatedly, ten times or more. This chain connects TRBV15 to TRBJ2-7, with D unresolved. This CDR3 has 15 amino acids. V lost 3 bases and J lost 0, with 12 bases in between. CDR1 is LNHNV, CDR2 YYDKDF, per germline (reference sequence). The CDR3 sequence: CATSSSPTDSYEQYF. CDR3 nucleotides: TGTGCCACCAGCAGTTCACCGACCGACTCCTACGAGCAGTACTTC.

In this sample, this clonotype turned up many times. This chain links TRBV19 with TRBJ1-5; D gene unclear. The V end lost 10 bases, the J end lost 0 bases, and 16 bases lay between the germline ends. The germline CDR1 and CDR2 sequences are LNHDA and SQIVND (reference sequence). This CDR3 has 15 amino acids. The CDR3 protein is CATGPDLYSNQPQHF. The CDR3 region has the DNA TGTGCCACCGGGCCGGATCTCTATAGCAATCAGCCCCAGCATTTT.

This clonotype was seen at least ten times. The rearrangement uses TRBV7-3 and TRBJ1-1; TRBD1 might be the D (6 bases). V was shortened by 2 bases and J by 5 bases, with 12 bases between the two germline ends. CDR1 and CDR2 (germline): SGHTA, FQGTGA. This CDR3 has 14 amino acids. CDR3 region: CASSLSAGDTEAFF. In nucleotides, the CDR3 is TGTGCCAGCAGCTTATCTGCAGGGGATACTGAAGCTTTCTTT.

As regards this clonotype: This may be a read error, as it is one base from a much larger clone. The final CDR3 position lacks the conserved phenylalanine or tryptophan, pointing to a likely read error. The gene calls are TRBV12-3 or TRBV12-4 and TRBJ2-7, with 7 bases that match TRBD2. CDR3 length equals 12 residues. J lost 5 bases, V lost 8 bases, and 6 bases had no gene match. CDR3 sequence reads: CASRDYFNEQYS. The CDR3 bases are TGTGCCAGCCGGGACTATTTCAACGAGCAGTACTCC.

This clonotype was found many times. J is TRBJ2-7 and V is TRBV6-1, with 10 bases that match TRBD2. V shed 3 bases and J 4 bases; nucleotides not matched to a gene: 6. CDR3 length: 15 residues. Germline V CDR1 and CDR2: MNHNS, SASEGT. Here the CDR3 DNA reads TGTGCCAGCAGTGAGACTAGCGGGCGCTCATACGAGCAGTACTTC. Translating gives CASSETSGRSYEQYF.

This clonotype was observed at least ten times. V gene TRBV12-3 or TRBV12-4 combines with J gene TRBJ1-1, with D tentatively TRBD1 (5 bases). The CDR3 spans 13 residues. Trimming removed 7 bases from V and 8 bases from J, with 17 bases in between. This chain's CDR3 is CASNSPGRGEAFF. CDR3 DNA: TGTGCCAGCAACTCGCCGGGACGAGGGGAAGCTTTCTTT.